Presented here are 4 T cell receptor beta chains from one specimen sequenced in a study of blood T cell repertoires in COVID-19. Sequenced by immunoSEQ multiplex PCR; TCRdb stores in-frame clones only, minus some. Of fewer than 45,000 clones in the sample, 90% are singletons; the top ten hold around 5%. The sequencing sample was made of peripheral blood. The receptors derive from a human donor in a cohort sampled during active COVID-19.

The J gene is TRBJ1-4, the V gene TRBV7-9, with 7 nucleotides matching TRBD1. This CDR3 comprises 17 residues. Germline CDR1 reads SEHNR; CDR2 reads FQNEAQ (reference sequence). Trimming cost V 1 base and J 6 bases; bases outside gene matches: 11. In DNA form, the CDR3 reads TGTGCCAGCAGCTTAGACAGGGGCGAAGGAGGGGATGAAAAACTGTTTTTT. Its translation is CASSLDRGEGGDEKLFF.

The V gene is TRBV28, the J gene TRBJ1-2; 8 bases match TRBD1. CDR1 and CDR2 (germline): MDHEN, SYDVKM. The V segment lost 5 bases and the J segment 5 bases; nucleotides outside the gene matches: 10. This CDR3 has 15 amino acids. CDR3 region: CASSPTTDRDYGYTF. DNA of the CDR3: TGTGCCAGCAGTCCCACGACGGACAGGGATTATGGCTACACCTTC.

This chain uses TRBV9 with TRBJ2-7; TRBD2 matches at 8 bases. Germline CDR1 and CDR2: SGDLS and YYNGEE. CDR3 length: 15 residues. V was pared by 3 bases and J by 2 bases, with 7 bases of the junction left unmatched. CDR3 sequence reads: CASSEHGGRTYEQYF. Written as DNA, the CDR3 is TGTGCCAGCAGCGAGCACGGCGGGAGGACCTACGAGCAGTACTTC.

Points on this clone: Other DNA sequences in this sample translate to the same CDR3. The chain uses TRBV7-2 and TRBJ1-2; D perhaps matches TRBD1 (5 bases). The V gene's germline CDR1 is SGHTA and CDR2 FQGNSA. Between the trimmed V and J ends, which lost 0 bases and 6 bases, there was a span of 14 bases. CDR3 length equals 15 residues. CDR3 coding DNA: TGTGCCAGCAGCTTAGCGCTGAGGCAGGGCAATGGCTACACCTTC. Its translation is CASSLALRQGNGYTF.